What follows are 25 T cell receptor beta chains derived from one specimen sequenced in a study of TIL therapy for anti-PD-1-resistant metastatic lung cancer. Sequencing used immunoSEQ v3. Here immunoSEQ multiplex PCR was the method, and the copy in TCRdb shows in-frame clones only, minus some. The repertoire holds tens of thousands of clones, with approximately 86% as singletons. As to time point: pre-treatment sample, taken before nivolumab and TIL therapy. Sequenced material: blood, taken at baseline. Source of these receptors: a person aged 25 to 80 with non-small cell lung cancer.

CDR3 protein: CASSLSPGLEGNEQFF. The CDR3 coding sequence is TGTGCCAGCAGTCTTTCCCCGGGACTAGAAGGGAATGAGCAGTTCTTC. The chain combines TRBV7-3 with TRBJ2-1, with TRBD2 identical over 8 bases. This CDR3 spans 16 amino acids. Germline V CDR1 and CDR2: SGHTA, FQGTGA. The V and J ends lost 6 bases and 7 bases, in that order; junction bases with no gene match: 14.

A single count supports this clone. The chain combines TRBV27 with TRBJ2-3; 9 positions match TRBD1. The CDR3 is 14 amino acids. V lost 5 bases to trimming and J lost 5 bases; unmatched junction nucleotides: 5. Germline CDR1 MNHEY, CDR2 SMNVEV (reference sequence). CDR3 bases: TGTGCCAGCAGTGCCGGGACAGGGTTAGATACGCAGTATTTT. This codes for CASSAGTGLDTQYF.

The chain employs TRBV3-1 (or the pseudogene TRBV3-2) and TRBJ1-5; D is unclear. The germline gives CDR1 LGHDT, CDR2 YNNKEL (reference sequence). With 5 bases removed from V and 10 bases from J, the gap between germline ends came to 15 bases. The CDR3 is 13 residues long. CDR3 region: CASSKFGPSPQHF. CDR3 DNA: TGTGCCAGCAGCAAATTTGGTCCGTCCCCCCAGCATTTT.

The gene calls are TRBV7-3 and TRBJ2-2; D is possibly TRBD2 (6 bases). CDR3 size: 16 residues. From germline, CDR1 is SGHTA and CDR2 FQGTGA. Between the trimmed V and J ends, which lost 5 bases and 1 base, there was a span of 14 bases. Here the CDR3 DNA reads TGTGCCAGCAGCCTCGGTAGCGGCAAGAACACCGGGGAGCTGTTTTTT. It specifies CASSLGSGKNTGELFF.

J is TRBJ2-3 and V is TRBV7-9; D not resolved. The CDR3 consists of 15 residues. Germline V gives CDR1 SEHNR, CDR2 FQNEAQ (reference sequence). The V gene lost 3 bases and the J gene lost 0 bases, with 10 bases spanning the gap. The chain's CDR3 is CASSLGQPSTDTQYF. In DNA, the CDR3 is TGTGCCAGCAGCTTGGGTCAGCCTAGCACAGATACGCAGTATTTT. The entire variable domain, with the rest obtained from reference TRBV7-9 and TRBJ2-3, is as follows: DTGVSQNPRHKITKRGQNVTFRCDPISEHNRLYWYRQTLGQGPEFLTYFQNEAQLEKSRLLSDRFSAERPKGSFSTLEIQRTEQGDSAMYLCASSLGQPSTDTQYFGPGTRLTVL.

This clone was seen once. V usage is TRBV27 and J usage is TRBJ1-6; a weak D match, TRBD1 (6 bases). The germline V gene has CDR1 MNHEY and CDR2 SMNVEV (reference sequence). CDR3 length: 15 residues. The V end was cut by 5 bases, the J end by 3 bases, with 11 bases between. CDR3 bases: TGTGCCAGCAGTCCGGACAGTGGCTATAATTCACCCCTCCACTTT. It is translated as CASSPDSGYNSPLHF.

The gene calls are TRBV18 and TRBJ2-3; the match to TRBD2 covers 8 bases. Germline lookup yields CDR1 KGHSH and CDR2 LQKENI. This CDR3 comprises 15 residues. V lost 0 bases, J lost 3 bases, and 2 bases stayed unmatched. The CDR3 loop reads CASSPPSSGTDTQYF. CDR3 coding DNA: TGTGCCAGCTCACCACCGTCTAGCGGGACAGATACGCAGTATTTT.

This chain uses TRBV15 with TRBJ2-3; D is unresolved. Germline V gene sequence: CDR1 LNHNV, CDR2 YYDKDF (reference sequence). V lost 6 bases and J 6 bases, leaving 13 bases between the germline ends. CDR3 size: 13 residues. Here the CDR3 DNA reads TGTGCCACCAGGCCCTCTCCCTGGGATACGCAGTATTTT. It codes for CATRPSPWDTQYF.

The CDR3 DNA reads TGTGCCAGCAGCCCCAGCGGGACATCATCACCCCTCCACTTT. Its translation is CASSPSGTSSPLHF. The chain employs TRBV7-2 and TRBJ1-6, with D perhaps TRBD1 (6 bases). Germline-derived CDR1 and CDR2 are SGHTA and FQGNSA. V dropped 5 bases and J dropped 10 bases, with 15 bases sitting between them. The CDR3 is 14 residues long.

The V and J genes are TRBV4-3 and TRBJ2-2, with unresolved D. This CDR3 region has 15 residues. CDR1 and CDR2 from the germline V gene are LGHNA and YSLEER. The V and J ends lost 4 bases and 3 bases respectively, with 12 bases between them. The CDR3 DNA is TGCGCCAGCAGCCGCCGGGTTAGGGACACCGGGGAGCTGTTTTTT. This translates into CASSRRVRDTGELFF.

This clone has a single count. The chain carries TRBV7-2 and TRBJ2-3; 10 nucleotides align to TRBD1. The germline V gene has CDR1 SGHTA and CDR2 FQGNSA. The ends lost 5 bases at V and 4 bases at J; junction bases unmatched: 6. The CDR3 has 15 amino acids. CDR3 residues: CASSTGTGDADTQYF. The CDR3 DNA follows: TGTGCCAGCAGCACCGGGACAGGGGACGCAGATACGCAGTATTTT.

V usage is TRBV2 and J usage is TRBJ1-6, with D maybe TRBD1 (5 bases). The CDR3 extends over 14 amino acids. The germline V and J ends were trimmed by 2 bases and 7 bases, with 9 bases remaining between them. In germline, CDR1 is SNHLY, CDR2 FYNNEI. The CDR3 here is CASSERGRNSPLHF. In nucleotides, the CDR3 is TGTGCCAGCAGTGAAAGGGGCAGGAATTCACCCCTCCACTTT.

The genes are TRBV11-2 and TRBJ2-3; the D is unclear. V lost 6 bases to trimming and J lost 4 bases, with 8 bases between them. The CDR3 contains 12 residues. Germline CDR1 is SGHAT and CDR2 is FQNNGV. The CDR3 DNA reads TGTGCCAGCAGTTCGACCGCAGATACGCAGTATTTT. Encoded protein: CASSSTADTQYF. The full variable domain, in which reference TRBV11-2 and TRBJ2-3 provide the parts outside the CDR3, is EAGVAQSPRYKIIEKRQSVAFWCNPISGHATLYWYQQILGQGPKLLIQFQNNGVVDDSQLPKDRFSAERLKGVDSTLKIQPAKLEDSAVYLCASSSTADTQYFGPGTRLTVL.

V and J are TRBV11-2 and TRBJ2-7; TRBD1 agrees at 9 bases. Germline V gives CDR1 SGHAT, CDR2 FQNNGV. This CDR3 is built from 16 residues. With V trimmed by 3 bases and J by 2 bases, 8 bases remained unmatched. CDR3 sequence: CASSLDVGQGTYEQYF. In nucleotides, the CDR3 is TGTGCCAGCAGCTTGGACGTGGGACAGGGTACCTACGAGCAGTACTTC.

The chain combines TRBV7-6 with TRBJ2-2; TRBD2 matches at 9 bases. Trimming removed 5 bases from V and 5 bases from J; junction bases left unmatched: 12. Per germline, CDR1 SGHVS and CDR2 FNYEAQ. The CDR3 is 17 residues long. CDR3 sequence (DNA): TGTGCCAGCAGCCCCCTCGGCGGGAGGGCCGTAACCGGGGAGCTGTTTTTT. Its protein product is CASSPLGGRAVTGELFF.

This chain connects TRBV24-1 to TRBJ1-5; no clear D gene. Trimming removed 11 bases at V and 1 base at J, with 26 bases between. The CDR3 runs 18 residues. Germline CDR1 and CDR2: KGHDR and SFDVKD. The CDR3 sequence is CANTIWARGAESNQPQHF. The CDR3 coding sequence is TGTGCCAACACTATTTGGGCTAGAGGTGCCGAGAGCAATCAGCCCCAGCATTTT.

The chain links TRBV3-1 (or the pseudogene TRBV3-2) to TRBJ2-2; 8 positions agree with TRBD2. CDR1 and CDR2 (germline): LGHDT, YNNKEL (reference sequence). The CDR3 length is 16 residues. V lost 0 bases, J lost 5 bases, and 5 bases stayed unmatched. The CDR3 DNA reads TGTGCCAGCAGCCAAGATCCGGGAGGGCCGACCGGGGAGCTGTTTTTT. Residues: CASSQDPGGPTGELFF.

This clone ranks as medium-sized. The V and J genes are TRBV10-2 and TRBJ2-1, with no clear D. Trimming shortened V by 0 bases and J by 6 bases, and 6 bases separated the two germline ends. Germline-derived CDR1 and CDR2 are WSHSY and SAAADI. This CDR3 comprises 13 residues. For the CDR3, the DNA is TGCGCCAGCAGTGAGTCAGAGGTCAATGAGCAGTTCTTC. As protein: CASSESEVNEQFF.

This clone was observed a few times. The rearrangement joins TRBV28 to TRBJ1-6, with 8 bases fitting TRBD1. Germline V gene lookup returns CDR1 MDHEN and CDR2 SYDVKM. This CDR3 comprises 14 residues. V lost 6 bases to trimming and J lost 9 bases; unmatched junction nucleotides: 7. DNA of the CDR3: TGTGCCAGCAGGATAACAGGGGGAGGTTCACCCCTCCACTTT. As protein: CASRITGGGSPLHF.

This chain connects TRBV7-4 to TRBJ1-4, with 8 bases fitting TRBD1. Germline CDR1 SGHVT, CDR2 SQSDAQ. The CDR3 runs 16 residues. V was pared by 1 base and J by 7 bases, with 8 bases of the junction left unmatched. The CDR3 DNA reads as TGTGCCAGCAGCTTAGTCTCCAGGGGGCTAGGTGAAAAACTGTTTTTT. It yields the protein CASSLVSRGLGEKLFF.

The chain couples TRBV7-3 to TRBJ2-3; 10 positions agree with TRBD1. Losses at the gene ends were 5 bases for V and 11 bases for J; bases not matched to a gene: 4. CDR3 length: 12 residues. CDR1 is SGHTA, CDR2 FQGTGA, per germline. DNA of the CDR3: TGTGCCAGCAGCCCGGACAGGGGGGAGCAGTATTTT. Translating it yields CASSPDRGEQYF.

The chain carries TRBV13 and TRBJ2-3; the match to TRBD2 covers 9 bases. With 4 bases clipped from V and 0 bases from J, the junction kept 8 bases outside the gene matches. This CDR3 has 17 residues. CDR1 and CDR2 from the germline V gene are PRHDT and FYEKMQ (reference sequence). CDR3 amino acids: CASSSTFTSGSTDTQYF. The CDR3 nucleotides read TGTGCCAGCAGCTCCACGTTTACTAGCGGGAGCACAGATACGCAGTATTTT. The whole variable domain, remainder taken from reference TRBV13 and TRBJ2-3, is AAGVIQSPRHLIKEKRETATLKCYPIPRHDTVYWYQQGPGQDPQFLISFYEKMQSDKGSIPDRFSAQQFSDYHSELNMSSLELGDSALYFCASSSTFTSGSTDTQYFGPGTRLTVL.

The chain joins TRBV30 to TRBJ2-5; D remains ambiguous. The CDR3 is 13 residues long. Germline V lookup: CDR1 GTSNPN, CDR2 SVGIG (reference sequence). Trimming shortened V by 3 bases and J by 5 bases, and 13 bases separated the two germline ends. The CDR3 DNA is TGTGCCTGGAGGTGGGCCGGGTGGGAGACCCAGTACTTC. Its translation: CAWRWAGWETQYF.

The V gene is TRBV3-1 (or the pseudogene TRBV3-2), the J gene TRBJ2-7; weak D call: TRBD2 (7 bases). CDR3 length equals 17 residues. Germline loops: CDR1 LGHDT, CDR2 YNNKEL (reference sequence). V was trimmed by 1 base and J by 7 bases, leaving 23 bases between them. CDR3 coding DNA: TGTGCCAGCAGCCAAGGAGGAAATTGGGGGGGGGCCCCGGAGCAGTACTTC. The encoded protein is CASSQGGNWGGAPEQYF.

The chain combines TRBV18 with TRBJ1-3, with a weak D call TRBD1 (5 bases). Per the germline V gene, CDR1 is KGHSH and CDR2 is LQKENI. The CDR3 totals 17 residues. V lost 0 bases and J 1 base, leaving 13 bases between the germline ends. The CDR3 region is CASSPPGAESSGNTIYF. DNA for the CDR3: TGTGCCAGCTCACCACCAGGGGCGGAATCATCTGGAAACACCATATATTTT.